These T cell receptor beta chains were read from a single sample in a study of cytomegalovirus exposure and HLA in healthy donors. The method was immunoSEQ multiplex PCR; TCRdb's version includes in-frame clones alone and lacks a portion of them. The sample has roughly 130,000 clones; about 76% are singletons. The sequenced sample was PBMCs. These receptors came from a man between 35 and 55 years old in good health and CMV-seropositive. Both conserved end residues are part of each CDR3. Fields, in order: J gene, clone size, V gene, D gene, CDR3 protein, CDR3 DNA. D genes are given only for firm matches. The listing skips clone size in some rows; elsewhere it reads once, few, many or a size class.

j_call: TRBJ2-7; clone_size: NA; v_call: TRBV5-1; d_call: NA; cdr3_aa: CASSSSRSYEQYF; cdr3_nt: TGCGCCAGCAGCTCCTCCCGCTCCTACGAGCAGTACTTC
j_call: TRBJ1-5; clone_size: NA; v_call: TRBV28; d_call: NA; cdr3_aa: CASSFYQADQPQHF; cdr3_nt: TGTGCCAGCAGTTTTTATCAGGCAGATCAGCCCCAGCATTTT
j_call: TRBJ1-2; clone_size: NA; v_call: TRBV10-3; d_call: NA; cdr3_aa: CAISESRGYGYTF; cdr3_nt: TGTGCCATCAGTGAGTCACGAGGGTATGGCTACACCTTC
j_call: TRBJ1-5; clone_size: NA; v_call: TRBV19; d_call: NA; cdr3_aa: CASSIASAAGNQPQHF; cdr3_nt: TGTGCCAGTAGTATAGCATCCGCGGCGGGCAATCAGCCCCAGCATTTT
j_call: TRBJ2-7; clone_size: NA; v_call: TRBV5-1; d_call: TRBD2; cdr3_aa: CASSLVPSGSNEQYF; cdr3_nt: TGCGCCAGCAGCTTGGTGCCTAGCGGGAGTAACGAGCAGTACTTC
j_call: TRBJ2-1; clone_size: NA; v_call: TRBV10-3; d_call: TRBD1; cdr3_aa: CAISGGQGPYNEQFF; cdr3_nt: TGTGCCATCAGTGGGGGACAGGGACCCTACAATGAGCAGTTCTTC
j_call: TRBJ1-2; clone_size: NA; v_call: TRBV6-5; d_call: NA; cdr3_aa: CASSYTGLAGYTF; cdr3_nt: TGTGCCAGCAGTTACACGGGTTTAGCTGGCTACACCTTC
j_call: TRBJ2-5; clone_size: NA; v_call: TRBV6-1; d_call: NA; cdr3_aa: CASRLGETQYF; cdr3_nt: TGTGCCAGCAGGCTAGGAGAGACCCAGTACTTC
j_call: TRBJ2-5; clone_size: NA; v_call: TRBV11-2; d_call: NA; cdr3_aa: CASSVRGQETQYF; cdr3_nt: TGTGCCAGCAGCGTCAGGGGTCAAGAGACCCAGTACTTC
j_call: TRBJ2-1; clone_size: NA; v_call: TRBV13; d_call: TRBD2; cdr3_aa: CASSPGTSGRAGNEQFF; cdr3_nt: TGTGCCAGCAGCCCTGGGACTAGCGGGAGAGCTGGAAATGAGCAGTTCTTC
j_call: TRBJ1-2; clone_size: NA; v_call: TRBV9; d_call: NA; cdr3_aa: CASSVGQVYGYTF; cdr3_nt: TGTGCCAGCAGCGTAGGTCAGGTCTATGGCTACACCTTC
j_call: TRBJ2-6; clone_size: NA; v_call: TRBV28; d_call: NA; cdr3_aa: CASSFPGSGANVLTF; cdr3_nt: TGTGCCAGCAGTTTCCCAGGGTCTGGGGCCAACGTCCTGACTTTC
j_call: TRBJ1-1; clone_size: NA; v_call: TRBV13; d_call: TRBD1; cdr3_aa: CASSLRTPGGVTEAFF; cdr3_nt: TGTGCCAGCAGCTTACGGACCCCAGGGGGCGTCACTGAAGCTTTCTTT
j_call: TRBJ2-7; clone_size: NA; v_call: TRBV7-8; d_call: NA; cdr3_aa: CASSLGADRAYEQYF; cdr3_nt: TGTGCCAGCAGCTTAGGTGCTGACAGAGCCTACGAGCAGTACTTC
j_call: TRBJ1-6; clone_size: NA; v_call: TRBV10-3; d_call: TRBD1; cdr3_aa: CAISDPGQGVNSPLHF; cdr3_nt: TGTGCCATCAGTGACCCGGGACAGGGGGTAAATTCACCCCTCCACTTT
j_call: TRBJ2-5; clone_size: few; v_call: TRBV2; d_call: NA; cdr3_aa: CASSGSFGETQYF; cdr3_nt: TGTGCCAGCAGCGGGAGTTTCGGAGAGACCCAGTACTTC
j_call: TRBJ2-7; clone_size: NA; v_call: TRBV30; d_call: NA; cdr3_aa: CAWSTPFYEQYF; cdr3_nt: TGTGCCTGGAGTACCCCGTTCTACGAGCAGTACTTC
j_call: TRBJ2-3; clone_size: NA; v_call: TRBV4-2; d_call: NA; cdr3_aa: CASSRESFTDTQYF; cdr3_nt: TGTGCCAGCAGCCGAGAGTCGTTCACAGATACGCAGTATTTT
j_call: TRBJ2-5; clone_size: NA; v_call: TRBV2; d_call: TRBD1; cdr3_aa: CASSGAGGLRETQYF; cdr3_nt: TGTGCCAGCAGTGGGGCAGGGGGATTGAGGGAGACCCAGTACTTC
j_call: TRBJ1-3; clone_size: NA; v_call: TRBV30; d_call: TRBD1; cdr3_aa: CAWSPISGRGKPSGNTIYF; cdr3_nt: TGTGCCTGGAGTCCAATCTCGGGCAGGGGGAAACCCTCTGGAAACACCATATATTTT
j_call: TRBJ1-2; clone_size: NA; v_call: TRBV7-2; d_call: TRBD1; cdr3_aa: CASSPRDRVTYGYTF; cdr3_nt: TGTGCCAGCAGCCCGCGGGACAGGGTGACCTATGGCTACACCTTC
j_call: TRBJ2-7; clone_size: NA; v_call: TRBV9; d_call: TRBD1; cdr3_aa: CASSFSGTGTREQYF; cdr3_nt: TGTGCCAGCAGCTTCTCCGGGACAGGGACCCGCGAGCAGTACTTC
j_call: TRBJ1-2; clone_size: few; v_call: TRBV27; d_call: NA; cdr3_aa: CASSLSQAGSNYGYTF; cdr3_nt: TGTGCCAGCAGTTTATCCCAGGCTGGATCTAACTATGGCTACACCTTC
j_call: TRBJ2-3; clone_size: NA; v_call: TRBV7-9; d_call: TRBD2; cdr3_aa: CASSLEAGHGGTDTQYF; cdr3_nt: TGTGCCAGCAGCTTAGAGGCAGGCCACGGGGGGACAGATACGCAGTATTTT
j_call: TRBJ2-1; clone_size: NA; v_call: TRBV21-1; d_call: NA; cdr3_aa: CASSKVGGAYNEQFF; cdr3_nt: TGTGCCAGCAGCAAAGTGGGGGGGGCCTACAATGAGCAGTTCTTC
j_call: TRBJ2-7; clone_size: NA; v_call: TRBV2; d_call: NA; cdr3_aa: CASSDEQGSEQYF; cdr3_nt: TGTGCCAGCAGTGATGAGCAGGGGAGTGAGCAGTACTTC
j_call: TRBJ2-1; clone_size: NA; v_call: TRBV27; d_call: TRBD2; cdr3_aa: CASSLDPRTSGIYNEQFF; cdr3_nt: TGTGCCAGCAGTTTAGACCCTCGGACTAGCGGGATTTACAATGAGCAGTTCTTC
j_call: TRBJ2-7; clone_size: NA; v_call: TRBV5-1; d_call: NA; cdr3_aa: CASSTPGGAYEQYF; cdr3_nt: TGCGCCAGCAGCACCCCTGGCGGGGCTTACGAGCAGTACTTC
j_call: TRBJ1-4; clone_size: NA; v_call: TRBV10-3; d_call: TRBD1; cdr3_aa: CAISDPRQGANEKLFF; cdr3_nt: TGTGCCATCAGTGACCCTCGACAGGGGGCTAATGAAAAACTGTTTTTT
j_call: TRBJ1-1; clone_size: NA; v_call: TRBV11-2; d_call: NA; cdr3_aa: CASSLDGRNTEAFF; cdr3_nt: TGTGCCAGCAGCTTAGATGGCAGGAACACTGAAGCTTTCTTT
j_call: TRBJ2-7; clone_size: NA; v_call: TRBV15; d_call: NA; cdr3_aa: CATSRDPLGTYEQYF; cdr3_nt: TGTGCCACCAGCAGAGATCCTCTTGGCACCTACGAGCAGTACTTC
j_call: TRBJ1-1; clone_size: NA; v_call: TRBV27; d_call: NA; cdr3_aa: CASSQIGGAFTEAFF; cdr3_nt: TGTGCCAGCAGCCAGATTGGGGGCGCGTTCACTGAAGCTTTCTTT
j_call: TRBJ2-1; clone_size: few; v_call: TRBV29-1; d_call: NA; cdr3_aa: CSVAPLGDEQFF; cdr3_nt: TGCAGCGTTGCCCCCTTAGGGGATGAGCAGTTCTTC
j_call: TRBJ2-5; clone_size: NA; v_call: TRBV6-1; d_call: NA; cdr3_aa: CASSESPVRQETQYF; cdr3_nt: TGTGCCAGCAGTGAATCTCCGGTGAGGCAAGAGACCCAGTACTTC
j_call: TRBJ2-1; clone_size: NA; v_call: TRBV7-9; d_call: TRBD1; cdr3_aa: CASSGDRGRVNEQFF; cdr3_nt: TGTGCCAGCAGCGGGGACAGGGGGCGCGTTAATGAGCAGTTCTTC
j_call: TRBJ2-2; clone_size: NA; v_call: TRBV5-1; d_call: TRBD2; cdr3_aa: CASSLAAGGTGELFF; cdr3_nt: TGCGCCAGCAGCTTGGCGGCGGGGGGCACCGGGGAGCTGTTTTTT
j_call: TRBJ1-4; clone_size: NA; v_call: TRBV28; d_call: NA; cdr3_aa: CASSDQGGDREKLFF; cdr3_nt: TGTGCCAGCAGCGACCAGGGAGGGGACCGAGAAAAACTGTTTTTT
j_call: TRBJ1-4; clone_size: NA; v_call: TRBV19; d_call: NA; cdr3_aa: CASRGLEKLFF; cdr3_nt: TGTGCCAGTAGGGGGCTTGAAAAACTGTTTTTT
j_call: TRBJ1-2; clone_size: few; v_call: TRBV27; d_call: NA; cdr3_aa: CASSPRAGAVGYTF; cdr3_nt: TGTGCCAGCAGTCCTAGGGCGGGGGCGGTTGGCTACACCTTC
j_call: TRBJ1-3; clone_size: NA; v_call: TRBV28; d_call: TRBD1; cdr3_aa: CASSLSDRVGNTIYF; cdr3_nt: TGTGCCAGCAGTTTATCGGACAGGGTGGGAAACACCATATATTTT
j_call: TRBJ2-2; clone_size: NA; v_call: TRBV5-4; d_call: NA; cdr3_aa: CASSRQVDTGELFF; cdr3_nt: TGTGCCAGCAGCCGGCAGGTTGACACCGGGGAGCTGTTTTTT